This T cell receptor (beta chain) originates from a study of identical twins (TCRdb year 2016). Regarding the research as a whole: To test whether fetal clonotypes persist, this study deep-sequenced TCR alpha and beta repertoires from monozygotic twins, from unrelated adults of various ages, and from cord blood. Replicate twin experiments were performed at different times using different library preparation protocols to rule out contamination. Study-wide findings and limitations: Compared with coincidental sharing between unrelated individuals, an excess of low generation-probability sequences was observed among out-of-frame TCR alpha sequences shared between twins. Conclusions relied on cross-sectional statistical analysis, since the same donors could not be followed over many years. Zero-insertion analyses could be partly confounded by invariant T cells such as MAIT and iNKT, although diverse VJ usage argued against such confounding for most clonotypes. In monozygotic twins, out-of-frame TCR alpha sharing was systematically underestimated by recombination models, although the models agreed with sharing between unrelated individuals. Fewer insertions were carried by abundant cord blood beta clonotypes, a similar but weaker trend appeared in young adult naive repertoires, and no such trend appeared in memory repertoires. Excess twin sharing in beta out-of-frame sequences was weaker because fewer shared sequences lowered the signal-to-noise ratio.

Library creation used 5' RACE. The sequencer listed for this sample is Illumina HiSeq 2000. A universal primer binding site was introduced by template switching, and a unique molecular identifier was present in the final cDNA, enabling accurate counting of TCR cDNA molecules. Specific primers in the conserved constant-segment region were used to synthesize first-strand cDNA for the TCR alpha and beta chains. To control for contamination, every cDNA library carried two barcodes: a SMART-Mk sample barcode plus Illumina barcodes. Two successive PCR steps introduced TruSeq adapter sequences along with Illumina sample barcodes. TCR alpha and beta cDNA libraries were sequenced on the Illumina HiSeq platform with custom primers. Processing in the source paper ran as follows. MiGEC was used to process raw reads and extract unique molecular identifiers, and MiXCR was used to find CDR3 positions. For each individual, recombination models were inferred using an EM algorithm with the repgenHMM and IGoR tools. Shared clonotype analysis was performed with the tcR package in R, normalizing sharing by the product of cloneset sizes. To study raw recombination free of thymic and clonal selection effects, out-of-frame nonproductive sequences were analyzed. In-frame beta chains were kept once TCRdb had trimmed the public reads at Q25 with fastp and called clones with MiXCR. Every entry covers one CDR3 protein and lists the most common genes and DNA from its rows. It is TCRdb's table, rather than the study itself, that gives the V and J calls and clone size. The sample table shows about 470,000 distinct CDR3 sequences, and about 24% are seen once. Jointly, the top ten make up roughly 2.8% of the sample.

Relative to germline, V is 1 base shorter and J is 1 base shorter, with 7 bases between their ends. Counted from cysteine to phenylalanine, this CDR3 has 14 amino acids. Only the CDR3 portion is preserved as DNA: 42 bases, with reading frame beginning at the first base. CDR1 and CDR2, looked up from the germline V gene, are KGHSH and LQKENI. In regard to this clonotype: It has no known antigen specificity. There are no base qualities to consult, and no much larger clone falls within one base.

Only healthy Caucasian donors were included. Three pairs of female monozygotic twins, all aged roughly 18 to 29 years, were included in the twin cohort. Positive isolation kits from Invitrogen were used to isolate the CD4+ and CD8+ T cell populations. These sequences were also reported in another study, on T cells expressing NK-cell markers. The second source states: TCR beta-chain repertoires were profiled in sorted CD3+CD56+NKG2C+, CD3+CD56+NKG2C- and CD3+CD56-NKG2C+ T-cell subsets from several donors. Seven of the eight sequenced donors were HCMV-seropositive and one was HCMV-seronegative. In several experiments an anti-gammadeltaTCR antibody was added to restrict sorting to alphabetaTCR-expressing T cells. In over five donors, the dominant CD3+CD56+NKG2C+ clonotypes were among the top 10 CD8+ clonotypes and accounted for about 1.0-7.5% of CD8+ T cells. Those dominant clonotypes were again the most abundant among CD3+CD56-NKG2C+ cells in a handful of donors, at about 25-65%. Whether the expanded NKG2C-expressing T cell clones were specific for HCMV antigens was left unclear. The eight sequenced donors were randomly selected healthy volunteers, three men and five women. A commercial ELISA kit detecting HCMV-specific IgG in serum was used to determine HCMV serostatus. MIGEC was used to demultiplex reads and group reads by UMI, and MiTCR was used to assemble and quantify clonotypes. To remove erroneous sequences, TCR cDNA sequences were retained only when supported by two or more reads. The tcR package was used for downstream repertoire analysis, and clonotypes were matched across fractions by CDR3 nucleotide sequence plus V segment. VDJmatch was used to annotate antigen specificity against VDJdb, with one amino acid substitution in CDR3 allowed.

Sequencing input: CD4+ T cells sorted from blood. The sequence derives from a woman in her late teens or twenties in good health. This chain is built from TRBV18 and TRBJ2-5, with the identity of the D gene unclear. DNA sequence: TGTGCCAGCTCACCACTAGAGCTCCAAGAGACCCAGTACTTC. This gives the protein CASSPLELQETQYF.